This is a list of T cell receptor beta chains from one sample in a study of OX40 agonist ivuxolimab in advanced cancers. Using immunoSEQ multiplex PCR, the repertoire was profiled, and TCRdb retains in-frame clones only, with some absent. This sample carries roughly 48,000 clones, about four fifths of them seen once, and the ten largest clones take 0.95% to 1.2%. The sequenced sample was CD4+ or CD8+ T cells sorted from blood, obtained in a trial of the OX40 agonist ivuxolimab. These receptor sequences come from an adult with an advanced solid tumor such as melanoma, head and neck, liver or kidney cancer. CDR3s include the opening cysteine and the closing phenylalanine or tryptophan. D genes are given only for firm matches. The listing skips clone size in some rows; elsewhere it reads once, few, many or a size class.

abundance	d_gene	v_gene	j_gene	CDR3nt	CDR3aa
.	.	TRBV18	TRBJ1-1	TGTGCCAGCTCACCATATACGGCCAAGCGTGAAGCTTTCTTT	CASSPYTAKREAFF
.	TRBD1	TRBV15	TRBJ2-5	TGTGCCACCAGCAGAGACCAGACCCGGGACAGGGACCAAGAGACCCAGTACTTC	CATSRDQTRDRDQETQYF
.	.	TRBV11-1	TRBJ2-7	TGTGCCAGCAGCCCGCCGGAGGGGCCCTACGAGCAGTACTTC	CASSPPEGPYEQYF
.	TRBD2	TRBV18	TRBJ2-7	TGTGCCAGCTCACCACCAGGGAAGCCTAGCGGGACTTTCGAGCAGTACTTC	CASSPPGKPSGTFEQYF
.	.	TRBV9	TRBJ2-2	TGTGCCAGCAGCGGTGGAATGGGGCGGATAGACACCGGGGAGCTGTTTTTT	CASSGGMGRIDTGELFF
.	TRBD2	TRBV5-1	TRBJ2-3	TGCGCCAGCAGGACTAGCGGGGTCGCAGATACGCAGTATTTT	CASRTSGVADTQYF
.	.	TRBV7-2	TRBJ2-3	TGTGCCAGCAGCTCCTCCGGGGCGGGTTACTCGGGTACGCAGTATTTT	CASSSSGAGYSGTQYF
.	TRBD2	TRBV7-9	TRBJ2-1	TGTGCCATCGGGACTAGCTCCTACAATGAGCAGTTCTTC	CAIGTSSYNEQFF
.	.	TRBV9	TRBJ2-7	TGTGCCAGCAGCGCCGCGGACCCCTACGAGCAGTACTTC	CASSAADPYEQYF
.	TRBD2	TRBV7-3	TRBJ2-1	TGTGCCAGCAGCTTAGTCGGCGGGGGTCTAATCGGCAATGAGCAGTTCTTC	CASSLVGGGLIGNEQFF
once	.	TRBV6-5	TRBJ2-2	TGTGCCAGCAGCGGTTTGGGGGAGCTGTTTTTT	CASSGLGELFF
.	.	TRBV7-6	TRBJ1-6	TGTGCCAGCAGCTTAGAATCCCTGGGGAGGAGTTCACCCCTCCACTTT	CASSLESLGRSSPLHF
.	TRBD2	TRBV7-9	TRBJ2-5	TGTGCCAGCAGCTCGATCCTAGCGGGAGGGGAGACCCAGTACTTC	CASSSILAGGETQYF
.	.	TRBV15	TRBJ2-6	TGTGCCACCAGCAGAGAGTTCTCTGGGGCCAACGTCCTGACTTTC	CATSREFSGANVLTF
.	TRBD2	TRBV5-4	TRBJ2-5	TGTGCCAGCAGCTTGGATCGGGGCTGGGGGGGGGAGACCCAGTACTTC	CASSLDRGWGGETQYF
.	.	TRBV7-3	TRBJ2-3	TGTGCCAGCAGCTTAGGGTGGGGCACAGATACGCAGTATTTT	CASSLGWGTDTQYF
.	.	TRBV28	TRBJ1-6	TGTGCCAGCAGTCTACTCCCGGGGGGCAGAAATTCACCCCTCCACTTT	CASSLLPGGRNSPLHF
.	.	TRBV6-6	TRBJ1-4	TGTGCCAGCAGGTTGTCAGCGGGAACTGAAAAACTGTTTTTT	CASRLSAGTEKLFF
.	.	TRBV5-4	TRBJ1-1	TGTGCCAGCAGCTTGGCCCAAAGGGAGTCTGAAGCTTTCTTT	CASSLAQRESEAFF
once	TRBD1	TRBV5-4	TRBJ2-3	TGTGCCAGCAGCCAGGACAGGGGGCGCGCAGATACGCAGTATTTT	CASSQDRGRADTQYF
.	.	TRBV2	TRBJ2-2	TGTGCCAGCAGTGGTGACAGTTTTGTGACCGGGGAGCTGTTTTTT	CASSGDSFVTGELFF
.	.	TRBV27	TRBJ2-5	TGTGCTCCCCCCCGGGAGAAAGAGACCCAGTACTTC	CAPPREKETQYF
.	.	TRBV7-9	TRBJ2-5	TGTGCCAGCAGCTTAGACCCTATTACACAAGAGACCCAGTACTTC	CASSLDPITQETQYF
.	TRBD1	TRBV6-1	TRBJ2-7	TGTGCCAGCAAAGGACAGGGGTACTACGAGCAGTACTTC	CASKGQGYYEQYF
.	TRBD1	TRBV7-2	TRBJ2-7	TGTGCCAGCAGCTTTGACAGGGGGGGTCCCGAGCAGTACTTC	CASSFDRGGPEQYF
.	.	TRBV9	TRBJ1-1	TGTGCCAGCAGCTCTCAGGGGTGGTCTGAAGCTTTCTTT	CASSSQGWSEAFF
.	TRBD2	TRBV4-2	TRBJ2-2	TGTGCCAGCAGCCAAAGGTTAGCGGGGACGACGAACACCGGGGAGCTGTTTTTT	CASSQRLAGTTNTGELFF
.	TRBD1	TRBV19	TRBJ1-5	TGTGCCAGTAGTAGGACAGGGGCGCGGGTAGGCAATCAGCCCCAGCATTTT	CASSRTGARVGNQPQHF
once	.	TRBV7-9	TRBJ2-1	TGTGCCAGCAGCGCTTTCATCGGCGTATCCTCCTACAATGAGCAGTTCTTC	CASSAFIGVSSYNEQFF
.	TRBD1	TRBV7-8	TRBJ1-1	TGTGCCAGCAGCTTCCTAAGACAGGGGGGGACTGAAGCTTTCTTT	CASSFLRQGGTEAFF
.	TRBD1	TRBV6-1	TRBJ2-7	TGTGCCAGCGCCCGGGACAGCACCTACGAGCAGTACTTC	CASARDSTYEQYF
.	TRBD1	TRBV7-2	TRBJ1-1	TGTGCCAGCAGCACAAGGACAGGGGGGGATACTGAAGCTTTCTTT	CASSTRTGGDTEAFF
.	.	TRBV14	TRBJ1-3	TGTGCCAGCAGCCAAGATTGGACCGGGTCAGCCGACTCTGGAAACACCATATATTTT	CASSQDWTGSADSGNTIYF
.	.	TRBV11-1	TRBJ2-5	TGTGCCAGCAGCTTAGCGGGTTTACTTCAAGAGACCCAGTACTTC	CASSLAGLLQETQYF
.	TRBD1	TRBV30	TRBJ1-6	TGTGCCTGGAGTTGGGACAGGGGGAAGTCACCCCTCCACTTT	CAWSWDRGKSPLHF
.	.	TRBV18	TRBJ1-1	TGTGCCAGCTCACCAAGCAGAGGGGAAGCTTTCTTT	CASSPSRGEAFF
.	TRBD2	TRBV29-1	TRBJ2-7	TGCAGCGTTGGACTAGCGGGGTACCCCTACGAGCAGTACTTC	CSVGLAGYPYEQYF
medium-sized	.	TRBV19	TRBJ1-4	TGTGCCAGTAGTGCAACGGGGGGGCCTAATGAAAAACTGTTTTTT	CASSATGGPNEKLFF
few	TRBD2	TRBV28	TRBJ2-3	TGTGCCAGCCGTGCTCTCAAGGGACTAGCGGGGGGGTCCGGAGATACGCAGTATTTT	CASRALKGLAGGSGDTQYF
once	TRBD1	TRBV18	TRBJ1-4	TGTGCCAGCTCACCTAACGCAGGGGGCTCTGAAAAACTGTTTTTT	CASSPNAGGSEKLFF
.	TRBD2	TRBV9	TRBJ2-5	TGTGCCAGCAGCCCGGGACTAGCGGAAGAGACCCAGTACTTC	CASSPGLAEETQYF
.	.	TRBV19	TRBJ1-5	TGTGCCAGTAGTCGAGCGAGGGGTAGCAATCAGCCCCAGCATTTT	CASSRARGSNQPQHF
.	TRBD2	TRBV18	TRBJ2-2	TGTGCCAGCTCACCTCGGCTAGCGGGAGGGGCATCGAACACCGGGGAGCTGTTTTTT	CASSPRLAGGASNTGELFF
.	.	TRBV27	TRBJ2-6	TGTGCCAGCAAGACTTGGCTGTCCTCTGGGGCCAACGTCCTGACTTTC	CASKTWLSSGANVLTF
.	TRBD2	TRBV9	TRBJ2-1	TGTGCCAGCAGCCCCGGACTAGCGGGAGTGGGTGGGGACAATGAGCAGTTCTTC	CASSPGLAGVGGDNEQFF
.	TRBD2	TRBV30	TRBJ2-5	TGTGCCTGGAGTCTACTAGCGGGGGGGCCGGGAGAGACCCAGTACTTC	CAWSLLAGGPGETQYF
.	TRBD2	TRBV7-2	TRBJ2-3	TGTGCCAGCAGCCTAGCCGGGACTAGGGGAGATACGCAGTATTTT	CASSLAGTRGDTQYF
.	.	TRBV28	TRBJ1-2	TGTGCCAGCAGTCGCAGCGCCTCGGGGAGGGGCGGCTATGGCTACACCTTC	CASSRSASGRGGYGYTF
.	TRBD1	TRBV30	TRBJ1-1	TGTGCCTCTGGACAGGAGAGGACTGAAGCTTTCTTT	CASGQERTEAFF
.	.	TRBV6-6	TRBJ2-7	TGTGCCAGCAGTGCCTCCGGCTCCTACGAGCAGTACTTC	CASSASGSYEQYF
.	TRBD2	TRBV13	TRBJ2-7	TGTGCCAGCAGCCTTCTTGCGGGGGTGAGCGAGCAGTACTTC	CASSLLAGVSEQYF
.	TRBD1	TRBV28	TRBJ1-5	TGTGCCAGCGGGACAGGGGGGGCGCAGCCCCAGCATTTT	CASGTGGAQPQHF
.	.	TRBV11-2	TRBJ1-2	TGTGCCAGCACCTCAACAGGGATCTATGGCTACACCTTC	CASTSTGIYGYTF
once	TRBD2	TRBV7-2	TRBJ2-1	TGTGCCAGCAGCTCCCCTAGCGGGTCCTACAATGAGCAGTTCTTC	CASSSPSGSYNEQFF
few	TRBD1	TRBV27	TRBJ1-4	TGTGCCAGCAGTCTCTATAGGGACAGTGAAAAACTGTTTTTT	CASSLYRDSEKLFF
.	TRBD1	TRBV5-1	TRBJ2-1	TGCGCCAGCAGGCGGGCGGGACAGGGACTCAATGAGCAGTTCTTC	CASRRAGQGLNEQFF
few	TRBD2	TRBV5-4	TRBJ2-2	TGTGCCAGCAGCTCGACTAGCGCCAACACCGGGGAGCTGTTTTTT	CASSSTSANTGELFF
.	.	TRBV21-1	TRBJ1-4	TGTGCCAGCAGCAAAGGGGGAGCGGGAAATGAAAAACTGTTTTTT	CASSKGGAGNEKLFF
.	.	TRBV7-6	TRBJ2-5	TGTGCCAGCAGCTTATCTTATGGGGAGACCCAGTACTTC	CASSLSYGETQYF
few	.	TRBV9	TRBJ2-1	TGTGCCAGCAGCGAGGGCTCCGGCTCCTACAATGAGCAGTTCTTC	CASSEGSGSYNEQFF